A selection of T cell receptor beta chains follows, all from one sample in a study of blood T cell repertoires in COVID-19. Clones were read by immunoSEQ multiplex PCR, and TCRdb kept only the in-frame ones, dropping some. Here the sample spans 160,000 or so clones, 80% to 90% being singletons. The sample comprised peripheral blood. Receptor source: a woman in her sixties or seventies with COVID-19, enrolled during active disease. CDR3s include the opening cysteine and the closing phenylalanine or tryptophan. The order of the fields is J gene, D gene, clone size, V gene, CDR3 DNA, CDR3 protein. A D gene is named only where the DNA matches it firmly. Only some rows state a clone size, as once, few, many or a class for expanded clones.

J: TRBJ1-4; D: -; size: -; V: TRBV7-2; DNA: TGTGCCAGCAGCTTACGCCCGGGAACAACTAATGAAAAACTGTTTTTT; CDR3: CASSLRPGTTNEKLFF
J: TRBJ1-1; D: TRBD1; size: few; V: TRBV7-7; DNA: TGTGCTAGCAGGACCGGGGGACAGGGTCTTCAAACTGAAGCTTTCTTT; CDR3: CASRTGGQGLQTEAFF
J: TRBJ1-4; D: -; size: -; V: TRBV2; DNA: TGTGCCAGCAGTGAAGGGCAGGGTAATGAAAAACTGTTTTTT; CDR3: CASSEGQGNEKLFF
J: TRBJ1-1; D: -; size: -; V: TRBV5-1; DNA: TGCGCCAGCAGCTCCCTAGGCGGGAACACTGAAGCTTTCTTT; CDR3: CASSSLGGNTEAFF
J: TRBJ1-5; D: -; size: -; V: TRBV28; DNA: TGTGCCAGCAGTTTTTCCCGTCCTGGCAATCAGCCCCAGCATTTT; CDR3: CASSFSRPGNQPQHF
J: TRBJ2-6; D: -; size: -; V: TRBV15; DNA: TGTGCCACCAGCAGAGACCCGGGGGTGGGGGCCAACGTCCTGACTTTC; CDR3: CATSRDPGVGANVLTF
J: TRBJ1-5; D: TRBD1; size: -; V: TRBV12-3/TRBV12-4; DNA: TGTGCCAGCAGTGAGACAGGGGATCAGCCCCAGCATTTT; CDR3: CASSETGDQPQHF
J: TRBJ1-2; D: TRBD1; size: -; V: TRBV30; DNA: TGTGCCTGGACTAGACAGGGGGCGGATGGCTACACCTTC; CDR3: CAWTRQGADGYTF
J: TRBJ2-1; D: -; size: -; V: TRBV11-3; DNA: TGTGCCAGCAGCTTATCCCGGGGAGCCCACAATGAGCAGTTCTTC; CDR3: CASSLSRGAHNEQFF
J: TRBJ2-5; D: TRBD2; size: -; V: TRBV3-1/TRBV3-2; DNA: TGTGCCAGCAGCCAAGGAAGCTCTAGCGGGGGGGCGAGGGAGACCCAGTACTTC; CDR3: CASSQGSSSGGARETQYF
J: TRBJ2-1; D: -; size: -; V: TRBV2; DNA: TGTGCCAGCTCCTTCTCCGGGATCTACAATGAGCAGTTCTTC; CDR3: CASSFSGIYNEQFF
J: TRBJ1-2; D: -; size: -; V: TRBV19; DNA: TGTGCCACTAGGAGCGTTTTTATGGCAAACTATGGCTACACCTTC; CDR3: CATRSVFMANYGYTF
J: TRBJ1-6; D: TRBD1; size: -; V: TRBV28; DNA: TGTGCCAGCAGTTTGACAGGGTTGGATTCACCCCTCCACTTT; CDR3: CASSLTGLDSPLHF
J: TRBJ2-3; D: -; size: -; V: TRBV5-6; DNA: TGTGCCAGCAGCTTACTCAGCACAGATACGCAGTATTTT; CDR3: CASSLLSTDTQYF
J: TRBJ2-7; D: -; size: -; V: TRBV15; DNA: TGTGCCACCAGCAGAGATAGGAGGCAGGCTTCCTACGAGCAGTACTTC; CDR3: CATSRDRRQASYEQYF
J: TRBJ1-6; D: TRBD1; size: -; V: TRBV4-1; DNA: TGCGCCAGCAGCCAATACGGACAGGGTTCACCCCTCCACTTT; CDR3: CASSQYGQGSPLHF
J: TRBJ2-7; D: TRBD1; size: -; V: TRBV5-1; DNA: TGCGCCAGCAGGCTCGACAGGGGGAATAAGCAGTACTTC; CDR3: CASRLDRGNKQYF
J: TRBJ1-4; D: -; size: -; V: TRBV10-3; DNA: TGTGCCATCAGTGCAGGGGCTGACGAAAAACTGTTTTTT; CDR3: CAISAGADEKLFF
J: TRBJ2-1; D: TRBD2; size: -; V: TRBV5-1; DNA: TGCGCCAGCAGCTCGAGCGGGGTGAACAATGAGCAGTTCTTC; CDR3: CASSSSGVNNEQFF
J: TRBJ1-3; D: TRBD1; size: once; V: TRBV7-9; DNA: TGTGCCAGCAGTCTACAGGGGTCTGGAAACACCATATATTTT; CDR3: CASSLQGSGNTIYF
J: TRBJ2-1; D: TRBD2; size: -; V: TRBV2; DNA: TGTGCCAGCACGGGACTAGCCGCAAGCAATGAGCAGTTCTTC; CDR3: CASTGLAASNEQFF
J: TRBJ2-2; D: TRBD1; size: -; V: TRBV9; DNA: TGTGCCAGCAGCGTAGGGGACAGAATGGCCGGGGAGCTGTTTTTT; CDR3: CASSVGDRMAGELFF
J: TRBJ2-1; D: TRBD1; size: -; V: TRBV5-1; DNA: TGCGCCAGCAGCTCCCGACAGGGGGAGGGGAATGAGCAGTTCTTC; CDR3: CASSSRQGEGNEQFF
J: TRBJ2-1; D: -; size: -; V: TRBV12-2; DNA: TGTGCAAGTCGCTTAACCTATACAGGACAATCCTACAATGAGCAGTTCTTC; CDR3: CASRLTYTGQSYNEQFF
J: TRBJ1-6; D: -; size: -; V: TRBV6-5; DNA: TGTGCCAGCAGTTACAGGGGCTTGGGGAATTCGGCCCTCCACTTT; CDR3: CASSYRGLGNSALHF
J: TRBJ1-6; D: -; size: few; V: TRBV5-1; DNA: TGCGCCAGCAGCTTGGGGCCCCCCTATAATTCACCCCTCCACTTT; CDR3: CASSLGPPYNSPLHF
J: TRBJ1-3; D: TRBD1; size: -; V: TRBV2; DNA: TGTGCCAGCAGCACTCCTTTGGGACAGGTTGGCTCTGGAAACACCATATATTTT; CDR3: CASSTPLGQVGSGNTIYF
J: TRBJ2-3; D: TRBD2; size: -; V: TRBV6-2/TRBV6-3; DNA: TGTGCCAGCAGTCCCTCACTAGCGGGTCGCACAGATACGCAGTATTTT; CDR3: CASSPSLAGRTDTQYF
J: TRBJ2-7; D: TRBD1; size: -; V: TRBV2; DNA: TGTGCCAGCAGTGAGGGGGGACAGGGTTCCTACGAGCAGTACTTC; CDR3: CASSEGGQGSYEQYF
J: TRBJ1-2; D: -; size: few; V: TRBV5-6; DNA: TGTGCCAGCAGCTTGCGAGATAACTATGGCTACACCTTC; CDR3: CASSLRDNYGYTF
J: TRBJ1-2; D: -; size: -; V: TRBV4-1; DNA: TGCGCCAGCAGCCAAGATCGGGGGGATCACTATGGCTACACCTTC; CDR3: CASSQDRGDHYGYTF
J: TRBJ1-6; D: -; size: -; V: TRBV6-5; DNA: TGTGCCAGCAGTTACTCGGGGGCATTTAATTCACCCCTCCACTTT; CDR3: CASSYSGAFNSPLHF
J: TRBJ2-7; D: TRBD1; size: -; V: TRBV10-3; DNA: TGTGCCATCGGCTCCCGGGACAGCTACGAGCAGTACTTC; CDR3: CAIGSRDSYEQYF
J: TRBJ1-2; D: -; size: -; V: TRBV7-8; DNA: TGTGCCAGCAGCTTTCTCAGGCCCCATGGCTACACCTTC; CDR3: CASSFLRPHGYTF
J: TRBJ2-3; D: TRBD1; size: -; V: TRBV4-1; DNA: TGCGCCAGCAGCCGCTCCGGCGGACAGGGTTTCTCCACAGATACGCAGTATTTT; CDR3: CASSRSGGQGFSTDTQYF